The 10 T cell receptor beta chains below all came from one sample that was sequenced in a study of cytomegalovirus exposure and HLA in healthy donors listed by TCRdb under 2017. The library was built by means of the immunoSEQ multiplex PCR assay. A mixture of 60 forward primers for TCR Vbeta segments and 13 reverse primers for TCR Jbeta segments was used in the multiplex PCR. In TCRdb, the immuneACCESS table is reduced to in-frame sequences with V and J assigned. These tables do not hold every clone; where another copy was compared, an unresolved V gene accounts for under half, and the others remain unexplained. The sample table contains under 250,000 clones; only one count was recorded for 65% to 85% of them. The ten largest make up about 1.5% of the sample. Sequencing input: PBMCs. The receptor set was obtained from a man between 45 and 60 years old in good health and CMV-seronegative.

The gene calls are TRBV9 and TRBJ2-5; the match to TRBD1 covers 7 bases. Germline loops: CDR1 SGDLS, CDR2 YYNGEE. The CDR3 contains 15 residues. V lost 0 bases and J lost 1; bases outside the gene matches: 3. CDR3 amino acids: CASSVEGGSQETQYF. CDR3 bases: TGTGCCAGCAGCGTAGAAGGGGGCTCCCAAGAGACCCAGTACTTC.

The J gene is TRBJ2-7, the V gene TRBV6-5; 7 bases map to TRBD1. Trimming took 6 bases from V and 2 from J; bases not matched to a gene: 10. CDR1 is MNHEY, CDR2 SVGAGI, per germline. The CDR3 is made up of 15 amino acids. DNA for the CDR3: TGTGCCAGCAGCACGGACAGGTCCGAGACCTACGAGCAGTACTTC. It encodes CASSTDRSETYEQYF.

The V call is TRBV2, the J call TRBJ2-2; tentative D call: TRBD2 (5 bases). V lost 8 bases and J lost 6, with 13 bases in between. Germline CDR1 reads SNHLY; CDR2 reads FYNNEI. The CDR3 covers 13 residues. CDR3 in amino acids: CASGRPLPGELFF. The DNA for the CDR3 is TGTGCCAGCGGGAGACCTTTACCCGGGGAGCTGTTTTTT.

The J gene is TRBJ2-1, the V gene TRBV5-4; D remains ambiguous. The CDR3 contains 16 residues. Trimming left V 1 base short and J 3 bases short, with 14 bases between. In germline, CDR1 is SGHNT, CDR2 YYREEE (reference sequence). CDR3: CASSLKWRSNYNEQFF. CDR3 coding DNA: TGTGCCAGCAGCTTGAAGTGGCGGTCCAACTACAATGAGCAGTTCTTC.

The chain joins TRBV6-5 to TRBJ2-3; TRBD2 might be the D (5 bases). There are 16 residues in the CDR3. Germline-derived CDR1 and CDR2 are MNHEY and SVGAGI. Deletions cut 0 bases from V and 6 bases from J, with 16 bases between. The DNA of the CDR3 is TGTGCCAGCAGTTACTCCCTCCGGGGAAAAACGGATACGCAGTATTTT. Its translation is CASSYSLRGKTDTQYF.

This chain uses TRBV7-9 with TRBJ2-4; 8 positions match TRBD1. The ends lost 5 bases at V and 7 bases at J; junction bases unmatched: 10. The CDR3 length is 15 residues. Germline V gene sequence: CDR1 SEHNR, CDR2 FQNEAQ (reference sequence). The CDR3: CASSLGQGDMNIQYF. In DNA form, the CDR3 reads TGTGCCAGCAGCCTAGGACAGGGAGATATGAACATTCAGTACTTC. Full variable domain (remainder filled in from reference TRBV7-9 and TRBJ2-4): DTGVSQNPRHKITKRGQNVTFRCDPISEHNRLYWYRQTLGQGPEFLTYFQNEAQLEKSRLLSDRFSAERPKGSFSTLEIQRTEQGDSAMYLCASSLGQGDMNIQYFGAGTRLSVL.

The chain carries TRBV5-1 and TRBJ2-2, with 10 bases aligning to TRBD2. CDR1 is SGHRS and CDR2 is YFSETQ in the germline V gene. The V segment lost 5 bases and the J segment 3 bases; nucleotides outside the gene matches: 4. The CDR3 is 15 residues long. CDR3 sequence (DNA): TGCGCCAGCAGGCTAGCGGGAGTCGACACCGGGGAGCTGTTTTTT. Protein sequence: CASRLAGVDTGELFF.

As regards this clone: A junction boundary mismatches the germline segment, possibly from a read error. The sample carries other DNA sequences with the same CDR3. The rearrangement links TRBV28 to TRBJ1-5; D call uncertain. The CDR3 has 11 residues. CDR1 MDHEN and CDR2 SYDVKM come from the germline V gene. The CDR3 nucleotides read TGCGCCAGCAGTGCCCCGGAGCCCCAGCATTTT. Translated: CASSAPEPQHF. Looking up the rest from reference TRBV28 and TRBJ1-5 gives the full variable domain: DVKVTQSSRYLVKRTGEKVFLECVQDMDHENMFWYRQDPGLGLRLIYFSYDVKMKEKGDIPEGYSVSREKKERFSLILESASTNQTSMYLCASSAPEPQHFGDGTRLSIL.

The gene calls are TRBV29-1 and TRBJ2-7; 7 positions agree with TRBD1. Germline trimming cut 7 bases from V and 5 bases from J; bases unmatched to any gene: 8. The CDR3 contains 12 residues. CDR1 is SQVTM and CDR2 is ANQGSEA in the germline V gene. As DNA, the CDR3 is TGCAGCGCCACCAGGGGGACGAACGAGCAGTACTTC. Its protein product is CSATRGTNEQYF.

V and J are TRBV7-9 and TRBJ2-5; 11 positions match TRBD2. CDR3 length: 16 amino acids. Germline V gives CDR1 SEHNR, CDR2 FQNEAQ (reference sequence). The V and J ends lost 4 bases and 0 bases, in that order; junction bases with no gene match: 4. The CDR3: CASSYRLAGNQETQYF. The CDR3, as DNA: TGTGCCAGCAGCTATAGACTAGCGGGAAACCAAGAGACCCAGTACTTC.